Here is one TCR beta chain with its context. This sample is part of a study of siplizumab effects on memory and regulatory T cells. Profiling relied on immunoSEQ multiplex PCR, and the TCRdb table lists in-frame clones only, not all of them. The sample yields more than 85,000 clones, roughly nine tenths seen once. V lost 4 bases to trimming and J lost 0 bases, with 13 bases between them. The CDR3 consists of 16 residues. Germline V gene data show CDR1 as MDHEN and CDR2 as SYDVKM. The sequence was obtained from a human donor in good health. Sequencing input: Tregs sorted from blood. The chain links TRBV28 to TRBJ1-5; tentative D call: TRBD1 (5 bases). This CDR3 is CASSSPFDSSNQPQHF. The CDR3 DNA reads as TGTGCCAGCAGTTCCCCTTTTGACAGTAGCAATCAGCCCCAGCATTTT.